This TCR beta chain appears in the sequencing data of a study of tumor-infiltrating lymphocytes in localized non-small cell lung cancer. The study, taken as a whole, reports: Immunotypes IM1 and IM2 had similar TCR-derived T-cell fractions. Different pieces of the same tissue were used for each assay.

The method was immunoSEQ multiplex PCR; TCRdb's version includes in-frame clones alone and lacks a portion of them. This table has about 8,900 clones, roughly two thirds appearing once. With respect to this clone: Its antigen is not known.

Trimming removed 3 bases from V and 6 bases from J; junction bases left unmatched: 7. This CDR3 has 15 residues. CDR1 is SGHRS and CDR2 is YFSETQ in the germline V gene. The chain recombines TRBV5-1 with TRBJ2-3; TRBD1 matches at 10 bases. The sequencing sample was made of uninvolved lung tissue not adjacent to the tumor. The receptor comes from a human donor with non-small cell lung cancer. The CDR3 protein is CASSYTGTGEDTQYF. The CDR3 bases are TGCGCCAGCAGCTACACCGGGACAGGGGAGGATACGCAGTATTTT.